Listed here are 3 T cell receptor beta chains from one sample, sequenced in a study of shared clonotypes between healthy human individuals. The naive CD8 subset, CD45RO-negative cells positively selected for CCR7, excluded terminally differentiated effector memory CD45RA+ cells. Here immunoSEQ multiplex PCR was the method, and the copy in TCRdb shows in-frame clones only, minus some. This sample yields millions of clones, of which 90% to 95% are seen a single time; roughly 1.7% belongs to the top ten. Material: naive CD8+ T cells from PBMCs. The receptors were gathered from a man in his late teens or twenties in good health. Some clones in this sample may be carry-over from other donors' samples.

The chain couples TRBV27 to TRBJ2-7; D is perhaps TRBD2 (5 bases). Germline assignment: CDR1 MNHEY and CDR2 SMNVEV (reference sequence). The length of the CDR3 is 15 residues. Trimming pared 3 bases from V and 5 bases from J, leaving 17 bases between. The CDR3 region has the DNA TGTGCCAGCAGTTTTATTAGAGAGGGTAGCGACGAGCAGTACTTC. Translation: CASSFIREGSDEQYF.

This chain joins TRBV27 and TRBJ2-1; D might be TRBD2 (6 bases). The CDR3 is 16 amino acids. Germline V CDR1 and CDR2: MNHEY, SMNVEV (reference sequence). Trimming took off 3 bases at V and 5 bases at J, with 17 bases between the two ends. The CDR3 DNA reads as TGTGCCAGCAGTTTCTCAACCACGGAGGGACACAATGAGCAGTTCTTC. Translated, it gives CASSFSTTEGHNEQFF.

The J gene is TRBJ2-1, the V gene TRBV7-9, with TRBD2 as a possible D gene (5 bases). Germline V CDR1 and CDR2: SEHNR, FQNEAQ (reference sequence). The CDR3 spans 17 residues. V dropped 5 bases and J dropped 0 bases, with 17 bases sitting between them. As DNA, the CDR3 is TGTGCCAGCAGCGCCCGGACTTCCCTAAGCTCCTACAATGAGCAGTTCTTC. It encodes CASSARTSLSSYNEQFF.